This TCR beta chain was obtained from a study of identical twins' blood T cells. Findings of the study overall: Twins shared about as many clonotypes as their cloneset sizes predicted. Top TCRbeta clonotypes were shared more with twin than unrelated donors. Even for out-of-frame TCRbeta, twins reportedly shared V gene usage much more than unrelated donors.

TCRdb reprocessed the 5' RACE reads with MiXCR, giving one entry per CDR3 protein. There are around 380,000 distinct CDR3 sequences in the sample; about 28% occur only once, and around 5.6% lies in the top ten. A word on this clonotype: Its matching antigen is unknown. The germline gene is not matched at one end of the junction; a read error may be the cause.

The germline CDR1 and CDR2 sequences are MNHNS and SASEGT. This CDR3 spans 14 amino acids. The sample taken for sequencing was PBMCs. The chain joins TRBV6-1 to TRBJ1-1, with TRBD1 matching over 9 bases. The sequence derives from a woman aged 18 to 55 in good health. This CDR3 reads CASSVNRGQTEALF. Here the CDR3 DNA reads TGTGCCAGCAGTGTAAACAGGGGGCAAACTGAAGCTCTCTTT.